This TCR beta chain was recorded in a study of a mutant IDH1 vaccine in newly diagnosed glioma. On the study more broadly: Once 4-6 weeks had passed after radiotherapy alone, vaccination started, or it started with temozolomide cycles. Treated patients, averaging about 40 years, were 62.5% male and about 38% female. Study outcomes and limitations: Overall, about 92% of patients had vaccine-induced immune responses.

A single count supports this clone. Its antigen is unidentified. Sequencing used immunoSEQ multiplex PCR; TCRdb keeps in-frame clones, though not all of them. The table records some 60,000 clones, 75% to 90% of them present only once. The time point here: week 47, end of study. The study gave 300 ug of mutant IDH1 20-mer peptide per vaccine dose, with topical imiquimod. Per the germline V gene, CDR1 is SGHNT and CDR2 is YYREEE (reference sequence). The CDR3 sequence is 16 residues long. V lost 0 bases and J lost 0, with 11 bases in between. The sequence derives from a woman between 45 and 60 years old with glioma. V usage is TRBV5-4 and J usage is TRBJ2-3; D remains unclear. The starting material was PBMCs, obtained from a glioma patient whose treatment included an IDH1 peptide vaccine. CDR3 coding DNA: TGTGCCAGCAGCTTGGCTAGTAGCCCTAGCACAGATACGCAGTATTTT. Amino acids: CASSLASSPSTDTQYF.